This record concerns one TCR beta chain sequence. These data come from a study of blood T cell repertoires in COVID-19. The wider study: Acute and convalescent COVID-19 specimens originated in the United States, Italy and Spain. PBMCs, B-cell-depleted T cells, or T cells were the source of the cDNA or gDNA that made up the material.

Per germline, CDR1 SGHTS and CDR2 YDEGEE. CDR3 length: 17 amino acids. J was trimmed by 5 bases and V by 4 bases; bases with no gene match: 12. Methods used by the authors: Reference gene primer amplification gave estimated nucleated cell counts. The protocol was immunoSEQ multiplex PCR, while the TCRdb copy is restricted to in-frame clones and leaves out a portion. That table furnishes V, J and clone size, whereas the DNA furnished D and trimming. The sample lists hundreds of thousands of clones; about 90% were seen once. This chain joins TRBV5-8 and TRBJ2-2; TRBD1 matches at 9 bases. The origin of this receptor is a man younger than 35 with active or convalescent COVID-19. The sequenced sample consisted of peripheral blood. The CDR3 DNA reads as TGTGCCAGCAGCGATCAATTACAGGGGGCTTGGACCGGGGAGCTGTTTTTT. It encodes CASSDQLQGAWTGELFF.